This TCR beta chain was captured in a study of breast tumors, draining lymph nodes, adjacent tissues. This clonotype was recorded many times. Its antigen is undetermined. Study-level results: Luminal-like breast cancer showed significantly greater tumor-nontumor repertoire similarity than basal-like breast cancer did. The data were judged consistent with most tumor T cells coming from lymph node and expanding in tumor. Tumor repertoires ranked between lymph nodes and nontumor tissue in diversity, with V and J gene preferences.

The lymph nodes were axillary draining lymph nodes from breast cancer patients. The CDR3 consists of 15 residues. Germline-derived CDR1 and CDR2 are LNHDA and SQIVND (reference sequence). The V and J ends lost 5 bases and 2 bases, in that order; junction bases with no gene match: 3. TCRdb redid the calling of the multiplex PCR reads with MiXCR, one entry per CDR3 protein. This sample has approximately 250,000 distinct CDR3 sequences; roughly a third occur once, and the top ten carry 3.6%. V usage is TRBV19 and J usage is TRBJ2-1, with TRBD2 matching 10 bases. Sequenced: axillary lymph node tissue. This sequence was found in a female donor with breast cancer. Some clones in this sample may be carry-over from other donors' samples. The DNA of the CDR3 is TGTGCCAGTAGTTCGAGCGGGGGGGCCTACAATGAGCAGTTCTTC. Its translation: CASSSSGGAYNEQFF. The variable domain in full, completed from reference TRBV19 and TRBJ2-1, reads DGGITQSPKYLFRKEGQNVTLSCEQNLNHDAMYWYRQDPGQGLRLIYYSQIVNDFQKGDIAEGYSVSREKKESFPLTVTSAQKNPTAFYLCASSSSGGAYNEQFFGPGTRLTVL.